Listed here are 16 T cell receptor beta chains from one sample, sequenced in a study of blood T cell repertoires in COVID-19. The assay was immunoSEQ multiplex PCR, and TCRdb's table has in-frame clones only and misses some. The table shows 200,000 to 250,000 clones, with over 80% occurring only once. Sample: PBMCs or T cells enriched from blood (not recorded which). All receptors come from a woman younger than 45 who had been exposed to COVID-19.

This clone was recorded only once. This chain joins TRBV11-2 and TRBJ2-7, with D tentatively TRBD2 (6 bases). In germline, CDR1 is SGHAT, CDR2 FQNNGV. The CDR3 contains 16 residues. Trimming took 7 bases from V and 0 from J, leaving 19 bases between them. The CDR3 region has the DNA TGTGCCAGCACCCCGCTTCGCGGGACCCACTCCTACGAGCAGTACTTC. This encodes CASTPLRGTHSYEQYF.

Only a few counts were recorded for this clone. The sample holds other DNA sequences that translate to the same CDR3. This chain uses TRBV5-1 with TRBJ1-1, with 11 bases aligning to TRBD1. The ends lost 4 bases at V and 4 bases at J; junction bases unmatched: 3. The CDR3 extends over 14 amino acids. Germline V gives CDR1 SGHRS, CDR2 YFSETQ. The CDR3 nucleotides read TGCGCCAGCAGCCTAGGACAGGGGGCCACTGAAGCTTTCTTT. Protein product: CASSLGQGATEAFF.

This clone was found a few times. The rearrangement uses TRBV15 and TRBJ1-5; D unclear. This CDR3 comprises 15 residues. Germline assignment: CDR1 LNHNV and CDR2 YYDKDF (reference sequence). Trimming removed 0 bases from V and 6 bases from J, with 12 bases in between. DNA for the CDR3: TGTGCCACCAGCAGAGAAGGGAAAGGAGGTCAGCCCCAGCATTTT. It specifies CATSREGKGGQPQHF.

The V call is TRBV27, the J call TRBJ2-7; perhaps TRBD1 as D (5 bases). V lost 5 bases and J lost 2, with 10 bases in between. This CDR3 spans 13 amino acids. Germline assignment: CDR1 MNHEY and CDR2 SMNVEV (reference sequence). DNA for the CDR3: TGTGCCAGCAGTCTAGGGGTGGCCTACGAGCAGTACTTC. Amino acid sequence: CASSLGVAYEQYF.

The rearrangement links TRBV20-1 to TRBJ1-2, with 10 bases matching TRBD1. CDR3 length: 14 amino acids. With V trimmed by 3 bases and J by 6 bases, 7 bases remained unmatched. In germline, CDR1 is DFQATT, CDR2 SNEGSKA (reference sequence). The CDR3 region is CSASRDRGTHGYTF. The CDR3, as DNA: TGCAGTGCTAGTCGGGACAGGGGAACGCATGGCTACACCTTC.

In DNA, the CDR3 is TGTGCCAGCAGCTTGGGCAGATTTGACACTGAAGCTTTCTTT. This translates into CASSLGRFDTEAFF. The chain combines TRBV5-8 with TRBJ1-1; D call uncertain. The V gene lost 0 bases and the J gene lost 3 bases, with 9 bases spanning the gap. CDR3 length equals 14 residues. Germline assignment: CDR1 SGHTS and CDR2 YDEGEE.

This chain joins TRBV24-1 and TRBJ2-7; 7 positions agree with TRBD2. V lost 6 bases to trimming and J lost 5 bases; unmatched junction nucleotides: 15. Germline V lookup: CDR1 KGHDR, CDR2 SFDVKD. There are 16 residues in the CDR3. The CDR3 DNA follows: TGTGCCACCAGTCGGGGGGAGGGCCATCCTCCCGACGAGCAGTACTTC. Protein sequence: CATSRGEGHPPDEQYF.

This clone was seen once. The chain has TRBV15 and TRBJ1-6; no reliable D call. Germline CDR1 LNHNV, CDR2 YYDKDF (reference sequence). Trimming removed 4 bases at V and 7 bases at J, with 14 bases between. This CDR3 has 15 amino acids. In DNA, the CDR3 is TGTGCCACCAGCATGATATCAAGCAGGAATTCACCCCTCCACTTT. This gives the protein CATSMISSRNSPLHF.

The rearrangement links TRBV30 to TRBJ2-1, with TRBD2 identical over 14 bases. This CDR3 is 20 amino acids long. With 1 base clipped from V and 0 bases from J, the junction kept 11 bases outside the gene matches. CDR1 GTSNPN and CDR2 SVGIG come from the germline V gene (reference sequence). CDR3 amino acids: CAWSGIGTSGGDDSYNEQFF. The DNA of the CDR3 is TGTGCCTGGAGTGGAATCGGGACTAGCGGGGGAGATGACTCCTACAATGAGCAGTTCTTC.

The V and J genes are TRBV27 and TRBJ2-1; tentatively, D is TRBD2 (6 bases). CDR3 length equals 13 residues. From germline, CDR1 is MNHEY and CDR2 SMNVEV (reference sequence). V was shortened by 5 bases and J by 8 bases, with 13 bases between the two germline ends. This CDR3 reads CASSPGAKDEQFF. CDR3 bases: TGTGCCAGCAGTCCGGGAGCTAAGGATGAGCAGTTCTTC.

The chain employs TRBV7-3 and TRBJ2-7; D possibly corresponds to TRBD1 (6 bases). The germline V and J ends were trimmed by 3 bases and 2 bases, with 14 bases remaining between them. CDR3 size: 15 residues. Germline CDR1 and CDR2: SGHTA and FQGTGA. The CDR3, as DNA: TGTGCCAGCAGCTTTTTGACAGGCTCTGCCTACGAGCAGTACTTC. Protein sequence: CASSFLTGSAYEQYF.

The CDR3 nucleotides read TGTGCCAGCAGTGATGGAGTGGGTGAGCAGTTCTTC. Its translation is CASSDGVGEQFF. The genes are TRBV6-1 and TRBJ2-1; the D is unclear. Germline V gene sequence: CDR1 MNHNS, CDR2 SASEGT. The ends were cut back, 3 bases at V and 9 bases at J, with 9 bases in the middle. The length of the CDR3 is 12 residues.

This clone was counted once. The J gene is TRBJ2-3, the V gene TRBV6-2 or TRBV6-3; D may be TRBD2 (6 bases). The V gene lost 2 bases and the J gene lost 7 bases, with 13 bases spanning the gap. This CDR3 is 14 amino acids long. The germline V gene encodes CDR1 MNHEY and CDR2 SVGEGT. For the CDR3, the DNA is TGTGCCAGCAGTTACGCGGGATTGGGTTATACGCAGTATTTT. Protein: CASSYAGLGYTQYF.

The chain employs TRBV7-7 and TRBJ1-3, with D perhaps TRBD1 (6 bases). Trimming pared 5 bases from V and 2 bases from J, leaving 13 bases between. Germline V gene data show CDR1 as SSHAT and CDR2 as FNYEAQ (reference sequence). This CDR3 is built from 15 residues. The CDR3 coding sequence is TGTGCCAGCAGCACAGGCGGGGGGCCTGGAAACACCATATATTTT. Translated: CASSTGGGPGNTIYF.

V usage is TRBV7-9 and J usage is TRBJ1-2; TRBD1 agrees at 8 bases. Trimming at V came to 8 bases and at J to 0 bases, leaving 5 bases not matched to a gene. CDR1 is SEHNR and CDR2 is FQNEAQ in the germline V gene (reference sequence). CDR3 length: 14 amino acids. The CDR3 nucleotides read TGTGCCAGCGTTGGACAGGGCGCTAACTATGGCTACACCTTC. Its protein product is CASVGQGANYGYTF.

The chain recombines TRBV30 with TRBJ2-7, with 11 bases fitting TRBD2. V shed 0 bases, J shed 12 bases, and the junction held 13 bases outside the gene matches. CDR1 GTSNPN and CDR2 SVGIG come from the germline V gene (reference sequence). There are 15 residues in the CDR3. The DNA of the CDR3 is TGTGCCTGGAGTGTACTACGAACTAGCGGGAGCGGGTTGTACTTC. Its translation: CAWSVLRTSGSGLYF. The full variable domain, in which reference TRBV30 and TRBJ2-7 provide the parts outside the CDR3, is SQTIHQWPATLVQPVGSPLSLECTVEGTSNPNLYWYRQAAGRGLQLLFYSVGIGQISSEVPQNLSASRPQDRQFILSSKKLLLSDSGFYLCAWSVLRTSGSGLYFGPGTRLTVT.